This TCR beta chain was recovered during a study of PD-L1 blockade in urothelial cancer. At the level of the study: Patients arrived having already received 0 to 3 prior chemotherapy regimens. Blood was tested 3 weeks (second dose) and 6 weeks into treatment.

As for this clone: As yet, its antigen is unknown.

The time point: pretreatment peripheral blood. This CDR3 is 14 amino acids long. Germline V gene sequence: CDR1 ENHRY, CDR2 SYGVKD. The V end was cut by 8 bases, the J end by 2 bases, with 16 bases between. Into every PCR, synthetic TCR analog templates were spiked. Assay used: immunoSEQ multiplex PCR; TCRdb lists only in-frame clones, some missing. The sample contains more than 55,000 clones, approximately 80% of which appear only once. Study-level findings and limits: Prediction of better survival came from below-median pretreatment blood TCR clonality.

Sequenced material: PBMCs, taken around atezolizumab (anti-PD-L1) treatment. This clonotype was obtained from a man between 65 and 85 years old with urothelial cancer. The V and J genes are TRBV10-3 and TRBJ2-7; D uncertain. In DNA form, the CDR3 reads TGTGCCATCGGGCCGAAACAAACTCCCTACGAGCAGTACTTC. Protein product: CAIGPKQTPYEQYF.